The following is a T cell receptor (beta chain) sequence with its context. V was pared by 3 bases and J by 1 base, with 10 bases between. Germline V gene sequence: CDR1 KGHSH, CDR2 LQKENI. The CDR3 is 15 amino acids. This specimen belongs to a study of blood T cell repertoires in COVID-19. Study overall: Acute-phase and convalescent COVID-19 samples originated in the United States, Italy and Spain.

Here immunoSEQ multiplex PCR was the method, and the copy in TCRdb shows in-frame clones only, minus some. The table includes tens of thousands of clones, 80% to 90% detected once. This clonotype was obtained from a human donor in a cohort sampled during active COVID-19. The sequenced material came from peripheral blood. This chain links TRBV18 with TRBJ1-3, with D uncertain. The DNA for the CDR3 is TGTGCCAGCTCACCCGAGGGAAGGTCTGGAAACACCATATATTTT. Protein sequence: CASSPEGRSGNTIYF.